These T cell receptor beta chains were read from a single sample in a study of T-cell reconstitution after alpha-beta-depleted transplantation in children. TCRdb re-called the PCR reads with MiXCR, one entry per CDR3 protein. The sample lists 450,000 to 500,000 distinct CDR3 sequences; approximately 12% were seen once. The source was PBMCs from the stem cell graft donor, collected from the stem cell graft. The origin of the receptors is a human donor who donated a stem cell graft to a child with combined immunodeficiency. The CDR3 runs from the conserved cysteine through the conserved F or W. The order of the fields is J gene, D gene, V gene, clone size, CDR3 protein, CDR3 DNA. A D gene is named only where the DNA matches it firmly. Rows may omit the clone size; those that give it use once, few, many or a size class.

TRBJ1-4 TRBD1 TRBV4-2 few CASSRFPGQLNEKLFF TGTGCCAGCAGCCGATTTCCGGGACAGCTTAATGAAAAACTGTTTTTT
TRBJ1-5 - TRBV12-3/TRBV12-4 few CASSFGRRGNQPQHF TGTGCCAGCAGTTTTGGAAGGAGGGGCAATCAGCCCCAGCATTTT
TRBJ2-1 TRBD2 TRBV3-1 many CASSQDSGRDNEQFF TGTGCCAGCAGCCAAGATAGCGGGAGGGACAATGAGCAGTTCTTC
TRBJ1-5 TRBD1 TRBV20-1 few CSASRQGSNQPQHF TGCAGTGCTAGTAGACAGGGGAGCAATCAGCCCCAGCATTTT
TRBJ2-7 - TRBV7-9 many CASSLTLGTQKQYF TGTGCCAGCAGCTTAACTCTTGGGACACAAAAGCAGTACTTC
TRBJ1-2 - TRBV12-3/TRBV12-4 - CASSRGHPNYGYTF TGTGCCAGCAGCCGCGGACACCCTAACTATGGCTACACCTTC
TRBJ2-5 TRBD2 TRBV12-3/TRBV12-4 many CASSLHLAGTTETQYF TGTGCCAGCAGTTTGCATTTAGCGGGGACCACAGAGACCCAGTACTTC
TRBJ1-2 - TRBV5-1 few CASSLAGELLNYGYTF TGCGCCAGCAGCTTGGCCGGGGAGCTACTTAACTATGGCTACACCTTC
TRBJ2-1 - TRBV6-2/TRBV6-3 few CASSRQPIVLNEQFF TGTGCCAGCAGTCGACAGCCAATAGTTCTCAATGAGCAGTTCTTC
TRBJ2-3 - TRBV20-1 few CSARDWARQYF TGCAGTGCTAGAGATTGGGCGAGACAGTATTTT
TRBJ2-1 TRBD2 TRBV10-3 - CAISLAGGIYNEQFF TGTGCCATCAGTTTAGCGGGGGGGATCTACAATGAGCAGTTCTTC
TRBJ1-5 - TRBV6-2/TRBV6-3 - CASLARSNQPQHF TGTGCCAGCCTTGCCCGTAGCAATCAGCCCCAGCATTTT
TRBJ2-3 - TRBV20-1 few CSARDLGGAGTDTQYF TGCAGTGCTAGAGATCTTGGGGGCGCCGGCACAGATACGCAGTATTTT
TRBJ1-2 TRBD1 TRBV27 - CASTLRRGRYGYTF TGTGCCAGCACTTTACGGAGGGGGCGCTATGGCTACACCTTC
TRBJ2-1 TRBD2 TRBV9 many CASSVAGGPYNEQFF TGTGCCAGCAGCGTAGCGGGGGGGCCGTACAATGAGCAGTTCTTC
TRBJ2-1 - TRBV5-5 few CASSHSHLKNEQFF TGTGCCAGCAGCCACAGTCACCTTAAGAATGAGCAGTTCTTC
TRBJ2-5 - TRBV18 - CASSMREETQYF TGTGCCAGCTCAATGAGAGAAGAGACCCAGTACTTC
TRBJ1-5 - TRBV11-2 - CASSLRGIRINQPQHF TGTGCCAGCAGCTTAAGGGGGATAAGGATCAATCAGCCCCAGCATTTT
TRBJ2-1 TRBD1 TRBV10-3 many CAISPTGPSYNEQFF TGTGCCATCAGCCCGACAGGGCCCTCCTACAATGAGCAGTTCTTC
TRBJ2-7 TRBD1 TRBV2 many CASSEVLDRDYEQYF TGTGCCAGCAGTGAAGTACTGGACAGGGACTACGAGCAGTACTTC
TRBJ2-2 - TRBV20-1 few CSARAGGTNTGELFF TGCAGTGCTAGAGCAGGGGGGACAAACACCGGGGAGCTGTTTTTT
TRBJ2-1 - TRBV28 many CASSLMLGPSSYNEQFF TGTGCCAGCAGTTTAATGCTAGGGCCAAGCTCCTACAATGAGCAGTTCTTC
TRBJ2-2 TRBD1 TRBV6-2/TRBV6-3 - CASSYPSDRVSTGELFF TGTGCCAGCAGTTACCCGTCGGACAGGGTGAGCACCGGGGAGCTGTTTTTT
TRBJ1-6 TRBD1 TRBV2 few CASRDGQVRDSPLHF TGTGCCAGCAGAGACGGACAGGTTAGGGATTCACCCCTCCACTTT
TRBJ2-3 TRBD2 TRBV11-1 - CASSPRLLAGGQDPTDTQYF TGTGCCAGCAGCCCCCGTCTGCTAGCGGGAGGGCAAGACCCCACAGATACGCAGTATTTT
TRBJ2-3 TRBD2 TRBV5-1 few CASSLGASGGEGTQYF TGCGCCAGCAGCTTGGGCGCTAGCGGGGGGGAAGGTACGCAGTATTTT